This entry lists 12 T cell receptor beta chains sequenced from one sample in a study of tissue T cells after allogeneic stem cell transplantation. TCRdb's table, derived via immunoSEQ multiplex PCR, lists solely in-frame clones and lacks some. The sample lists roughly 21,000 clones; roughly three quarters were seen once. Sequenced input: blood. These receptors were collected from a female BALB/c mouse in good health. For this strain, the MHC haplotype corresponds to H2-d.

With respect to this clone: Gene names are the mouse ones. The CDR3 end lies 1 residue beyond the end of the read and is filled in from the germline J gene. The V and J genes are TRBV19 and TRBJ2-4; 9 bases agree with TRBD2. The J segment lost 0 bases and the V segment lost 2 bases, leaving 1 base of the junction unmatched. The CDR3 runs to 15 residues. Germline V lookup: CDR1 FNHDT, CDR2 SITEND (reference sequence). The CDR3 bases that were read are TGTGCCAGCAGTATTGGGGGGGCAAGTCAAAACACCTTGTAC. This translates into CASSIGGASQNTLY. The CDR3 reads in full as CASSIGGASQNTLYF.

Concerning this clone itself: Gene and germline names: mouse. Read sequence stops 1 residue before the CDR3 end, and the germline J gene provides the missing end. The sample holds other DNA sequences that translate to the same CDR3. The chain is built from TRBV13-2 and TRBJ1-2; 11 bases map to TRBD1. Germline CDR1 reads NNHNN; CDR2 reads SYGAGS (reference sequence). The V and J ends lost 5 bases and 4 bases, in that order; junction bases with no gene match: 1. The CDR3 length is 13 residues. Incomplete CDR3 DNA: TGTGCCAGCGGGGGGACAGGGGGCTCCGACTACACC. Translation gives CASGGTGGSDYT. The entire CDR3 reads CASGGTGGSDYTF.

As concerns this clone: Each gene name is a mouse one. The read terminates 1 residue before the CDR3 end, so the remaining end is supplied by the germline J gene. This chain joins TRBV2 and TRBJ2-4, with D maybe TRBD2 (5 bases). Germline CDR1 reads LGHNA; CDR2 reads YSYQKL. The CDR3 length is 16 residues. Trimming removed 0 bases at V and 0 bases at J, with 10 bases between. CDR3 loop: CASSQDNGVSQNTLYF. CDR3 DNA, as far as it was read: TGTGCCAGCAGCCAAGATAATGGGGTTAGTCAAAACACCTTGTAC. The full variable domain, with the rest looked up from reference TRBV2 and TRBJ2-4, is DPKIIQKPKYLVAVTGSEKILICEQYLGHNAMYWYRQSAKKPLEFMFSYSYQKLMDNQTASSRFQPQSSKKNHLDLQITALKPDDSATYFCASSQDNGVSQNTLYFGAGTRLSVL.

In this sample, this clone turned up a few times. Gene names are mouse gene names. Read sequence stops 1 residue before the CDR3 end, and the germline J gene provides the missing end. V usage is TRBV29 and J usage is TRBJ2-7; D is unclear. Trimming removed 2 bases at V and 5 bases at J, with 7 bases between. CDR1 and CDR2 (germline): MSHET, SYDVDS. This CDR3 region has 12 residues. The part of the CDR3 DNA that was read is TGTGCTAGCAGTTTAGGTCAAAATGAACAGTAC. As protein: CASSLGQNEQY. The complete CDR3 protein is CASSLGQNEQYF.

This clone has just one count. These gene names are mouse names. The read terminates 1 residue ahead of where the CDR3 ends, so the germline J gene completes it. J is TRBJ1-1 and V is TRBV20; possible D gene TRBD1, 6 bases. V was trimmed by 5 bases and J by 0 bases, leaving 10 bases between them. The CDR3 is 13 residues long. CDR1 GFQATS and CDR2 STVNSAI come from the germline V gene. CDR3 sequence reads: CGAVRGANTEVFF. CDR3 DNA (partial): TGTGGTGCTGTCAGGGGTGCAAACACAGAAGTCTTC.

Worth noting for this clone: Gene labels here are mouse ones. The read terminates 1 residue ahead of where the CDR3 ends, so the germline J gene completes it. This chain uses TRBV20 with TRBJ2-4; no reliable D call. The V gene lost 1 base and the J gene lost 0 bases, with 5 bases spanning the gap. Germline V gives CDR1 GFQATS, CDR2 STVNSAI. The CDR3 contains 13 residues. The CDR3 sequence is CGARAGSQNTLYF. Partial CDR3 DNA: TGTGGTGCTAGGGCAGGTAGTCAAAACACCTTGTAC.

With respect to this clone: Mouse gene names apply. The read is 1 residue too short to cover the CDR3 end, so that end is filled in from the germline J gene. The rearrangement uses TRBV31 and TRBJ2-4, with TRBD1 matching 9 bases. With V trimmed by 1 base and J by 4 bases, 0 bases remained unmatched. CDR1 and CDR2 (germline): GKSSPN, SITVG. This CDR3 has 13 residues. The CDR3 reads CAWSRTGENTLYF. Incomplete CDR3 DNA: TGTGCCTGGAGTCGGACAGGGGAAAACACCTTGTAC. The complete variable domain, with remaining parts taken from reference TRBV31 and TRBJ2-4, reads AQTIHQWPVAEIKAVGSPLSLGCTIKGKSSPNLYWYWQATGGTLQQLFYSITVGQVESVVQLNLSASRPKDDQFILSTEKLLLSHSGFYLCAWSRTGENTLYFGAGTRLSVL.

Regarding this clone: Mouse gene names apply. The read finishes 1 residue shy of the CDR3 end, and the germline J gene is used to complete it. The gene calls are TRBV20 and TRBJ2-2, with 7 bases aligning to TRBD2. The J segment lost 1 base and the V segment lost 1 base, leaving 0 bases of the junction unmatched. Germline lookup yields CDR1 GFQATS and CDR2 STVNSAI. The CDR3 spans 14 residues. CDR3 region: CGARGLGNTGQLYF. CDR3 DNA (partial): TGTGGTGCTAGGGGACTGGGAAACACCGGGCAGCTCTAC.

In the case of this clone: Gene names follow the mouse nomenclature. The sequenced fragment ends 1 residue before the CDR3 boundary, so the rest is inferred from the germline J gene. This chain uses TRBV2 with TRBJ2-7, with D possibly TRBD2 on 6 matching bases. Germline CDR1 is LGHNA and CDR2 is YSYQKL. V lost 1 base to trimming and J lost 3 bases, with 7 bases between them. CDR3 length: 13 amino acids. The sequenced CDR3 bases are TGTGCCAGCAGCCAAGGGGACTTCTATGAACAGTAC. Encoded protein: CASSQGDFYEQY. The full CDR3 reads CASSQGDFYEQYF.

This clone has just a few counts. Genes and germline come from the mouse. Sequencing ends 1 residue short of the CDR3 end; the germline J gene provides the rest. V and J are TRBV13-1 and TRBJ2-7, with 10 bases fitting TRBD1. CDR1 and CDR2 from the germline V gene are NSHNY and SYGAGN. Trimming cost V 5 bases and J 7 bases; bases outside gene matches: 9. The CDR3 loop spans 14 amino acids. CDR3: CASSVRDRGWEQYF. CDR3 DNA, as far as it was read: TGTGCCAGCAGCGTCCGGGACAGGGGATGGGAACAGTAC.

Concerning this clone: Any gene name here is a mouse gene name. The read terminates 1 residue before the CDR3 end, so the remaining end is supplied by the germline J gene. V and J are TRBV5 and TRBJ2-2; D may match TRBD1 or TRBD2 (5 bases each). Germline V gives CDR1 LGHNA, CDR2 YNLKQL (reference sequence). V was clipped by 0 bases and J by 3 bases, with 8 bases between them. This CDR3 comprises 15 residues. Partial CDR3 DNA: TGTGCCAGCAGCCAAGATCCGGGGCACACCGGGCAGCTCTAC. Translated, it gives CASSQDPGHTGQLY. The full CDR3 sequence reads CASSQDPGHTGQLYF.

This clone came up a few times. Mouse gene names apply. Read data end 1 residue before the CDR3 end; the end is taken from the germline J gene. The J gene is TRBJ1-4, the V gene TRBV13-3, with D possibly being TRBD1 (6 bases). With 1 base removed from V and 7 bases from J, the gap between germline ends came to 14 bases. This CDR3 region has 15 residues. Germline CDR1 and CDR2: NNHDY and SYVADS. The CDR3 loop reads CASSDRRTVSERLFF. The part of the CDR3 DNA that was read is TGTGCCAGCAGTGATAGGCGGACAGTCAGCGAAAGATTATTT. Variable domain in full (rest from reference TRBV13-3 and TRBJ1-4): EAAVTQSPRSKVAVTGGKVTLSCHQTNNHDYMYWYRQDTGHGLRLIHYSYVADSTEKGDIPDGYKASRPSQENFSLILELASLSQTAVYFCASSDRRTVSERLFFGHGTKLSVL.